The rows below give T cell receptor beta chains drawn from one sample of a study of T-cell memory formation after mild COVID-19. TCRdb re-derived calls from the 5' RACE reads in MiXCR, one entry per CDR3 protein. The table includes roughly 350,000 distinct CDR3 sequences, approximately 13% detected once. Input material: PBMCs or a T cell subset sorted from them (not recorded which). These TCRs come from a man aged 18 to 30 who had mild COVID-19 (a few samples of this study predate the infection). Cell type and time point are not known. Both conserved end residues are part of each CDR3. A D gene is named only where the DNA matches it firmly.

D,V,CDR3
TRBD1,TRBV7-2,CASSLVQGNTDTQYF
-,TRBV2,CASSVGEKLFF
-,TRBV28,CASSPIHPGGFAGNTIYF
-,TRBV11-1,CASSFPGDYEQYF
-,TRBV9,CASSVGRHEQFF
-,TRBV7-2,CASSPQGGGKTQYF
-,TRBV11-2,CASSHIRGLELFF
-,TRBV7-2,CASGPGVVISPLHF
-,TRBV7-2,CASSLDSGRGHYF
-,TRBV9,CASSAQGSGANVLTF
-,TRBV20-1,CSARDRGGTVGYTF
-,TRBV29-1,CSVQQGLRQPQHF
TRBD1,TRBV5-1,CASSIGQGQETQYF
-,TRBV29-1,CSVVGGPSSYNEQFF
-,TRBV7-2,CASSLEPPNEQFF
-,TRBV19,CASSLTVAYEQYF
TRBD2,TRBV5-6,CASSFPGTSGGADEQFF
-,TRBV29-1,CSVVSGYGTDTQYF
-,TRBV6-5,CASSSLRGTEAFF
-,TRBV7-3,CASSLGQLSNQPQHF
-,TRBV18,CASSPGQLNTGELFF
-,TRBV6-5,CASSYSLGTEKLFF
-,TRBV29-1,CSGWTPREQYF
-,TRBV2,CASKKPLSRGTDTQYF
-,TRBV20-1,CSAKGGANTEAFF
TRBD2,TRBV7-6,CASSPTLAGGPSNEQFF
-,TRBV14,CASSQDLAETQYF
-,TRBV6-1,CASSEGGGATYTQYF
TRBD2,TRBV4-3,CASSQESSGGTDTQYF
-,TRBV7-9,CATREGATDTQYF
TRBD2,TRBV10-2,CASSEVFGGGPQETQYF